This T cell receptor (beta chain) was identified in a study of cytomegalovirus exposure and HLA in healthy donors. The CDR3 covers 16 residues. Germline loops: CDR1 SGDLS, CDR2 YYNGEE. The V gene lost 0 bases and the J gene lost 2 bases, with 14 bases spanning the gap. A multiplex PCR was run with 60 Vbeta primers and 13 Jbeta primers. TCRdb's table, derived via immunoSEQ multiplex PCR, lists solely in-frame clones and lacks some. The data hold around 200,000 clones, with over 75% observed a single time. Healthy bone marrow donors supplied every sample. The sample holds a few counts of this clone. The material sequenced was PBMCs. The chain is built from TRBV9 and TRBJ1-2; D might be TRBD1 (6 bases). This clonotype was sampled from a man between 18 and 29 years old in good health and CMV-seronegative. In DNA, the CDR3 is TGTGCCAGCAGCGTAGGGGGGGGCAGTCTAAACTATGGCTACACCTTC. It encodes CASSVGGGSLNYGYTF.